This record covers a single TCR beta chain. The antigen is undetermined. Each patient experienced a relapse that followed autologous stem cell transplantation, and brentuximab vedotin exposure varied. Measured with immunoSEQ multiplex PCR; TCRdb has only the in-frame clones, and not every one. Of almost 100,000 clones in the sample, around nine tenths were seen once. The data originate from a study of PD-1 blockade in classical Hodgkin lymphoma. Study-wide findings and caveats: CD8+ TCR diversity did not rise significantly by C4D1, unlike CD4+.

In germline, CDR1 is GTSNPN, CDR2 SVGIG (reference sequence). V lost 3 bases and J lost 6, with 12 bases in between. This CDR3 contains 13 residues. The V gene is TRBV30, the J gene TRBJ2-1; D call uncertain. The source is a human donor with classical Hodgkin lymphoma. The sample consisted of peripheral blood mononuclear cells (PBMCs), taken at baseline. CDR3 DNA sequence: TGTGCCTGGAGATCCCGAGCCCCCAATGAGCAGTTCTTC. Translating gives CAWRSRAPNEQFF.